This paragraph covers one T cell receptor beta chain sequence. It has no known antigen specificity. No base quality values were provided; no much bigger clone lies one nucleotide off. The data originate from a study of T-cell memory formation after mild COVID-19 (dated by TCRdb to about 2021). In the study overall: TCR sequence clusters from the two donors were largely donor specific. In a couple of donors, T-cell clones that expanded and contracted after mild COVID-19 were tracked by sequencing TCRalpha and TCRbeta repertoires over time. The cohort comprised two young, previously healthy adult volunteers, one female and one male. General study outcomes and caveats: Clones that contracted from day 15 to 85 showed balanced CD4/CD8 phenotypes, whereas a second wave of clones that expanded from day 15 to 37 leaned towards CD4+. Some responding clones were detected in pre-infection memory, suggesting pre-existing cross-reactive memory T cells joined the SARS-CoV-2 response. Only two mild cases were covered in the study, and larger cohorts including severe cases with pre-infection samples were considered necessary. Contracting CD4+ clones appeared mostly in the CM and EM memory subsets, whereas CD8+ clones were enriched in EMRA. Whether the second-wave clones peaking on day 37 were SARS-CoV-2 specific was not confirmed.

The CDR3 holds 15 amino acids from the cysteine to the phenylalanine. Only the CDR3 part of the read is kept: 45 bases, read in frame from the first base. Deletion took 0 bases off V and 4 bases off J, with a span of 12 bases between the germline ends. From a lookup of the germline V gene, CDR1 and CDR2 are SNHLY and FYNNEI. The sequencer was an Illumina NovaSeq 6000. TCRalpha and TCRbeta cDNA libraries were constructed by 5'RACE with constant-segment primers, with sample barcodes and unique molecular identifiers being introduced. RNA was extracted from every sample with Trizol reagent. Amplification of the libraries took two PCR steps, and the second step added a second sample barcode plus Illumina TruSeq adapters. Libraries were sequenced on an Illumina NovaSeq with 2 x 150 bp paired-end reads. For the original study's pipeline: Reads were demultiplexed and collapsed into UMI-guided consensus sequences with migec v1.2.7. Using mixcr v2.1.11, UMI consensuses were aligned to TRA and TRB V and J templates and then assembled into clonotypes. A clonotype was counted as expanded or contracted only when both edgeR and NoisET called the clonotype significant, with the noise models trained on biological replicates. For edgeR calls, the cutoffs were a false discovery rate-adjusted p below 0.01 and a log2 fold-change threshold of 1. As an exploratory analysis of dynamics, max-normalized trajectories of the 1000 most abundant clonotypes were examined with PCA combined with hierarchical clustering. The CD4 or CD8 phenotype of responding clones was assigned using the separately sequenced CD4+ and CD8+ repertoires. The raw public reads went through TCRdb reprocessing: fastp at Q25, MiXCR clone calling, in-frame beta chains kept. Each record represents a unique CDR3 protein, reported with the most common genes and DNA among its rows. The V and J calls were not made by the authors but by TCRdb's processing. The sample table lists under 350,000 distinct CDR3 sequences, around 15% of them with a count of one. In total, the top ten clones hold roughly 23% of the sample.

PBMCs were isolated by Ficoll-Paque density gradient centrifugation. This TCR was sampled from a man between 18 and 29 years old who had mild COVID-19 (a few samples of this study predate the infection). The sample titles of this study are shuffled in the database, so cell type and time point are left out; the donor was told from shared clones. The sequencing sample was made of PBMCs or a T cell subset sorted from them (not recorded which). The V and J genes are TRBV2 and TRBJ2-5; TRBD1 is a possible D gene, resting on 5 matching bases. The sequence in DNA is TGTGCCAGCAGTGAAGCCCAGGGAAGACGAGAGACCCAGTACTTC. Translation gives CASSEAQGRRETQYF.